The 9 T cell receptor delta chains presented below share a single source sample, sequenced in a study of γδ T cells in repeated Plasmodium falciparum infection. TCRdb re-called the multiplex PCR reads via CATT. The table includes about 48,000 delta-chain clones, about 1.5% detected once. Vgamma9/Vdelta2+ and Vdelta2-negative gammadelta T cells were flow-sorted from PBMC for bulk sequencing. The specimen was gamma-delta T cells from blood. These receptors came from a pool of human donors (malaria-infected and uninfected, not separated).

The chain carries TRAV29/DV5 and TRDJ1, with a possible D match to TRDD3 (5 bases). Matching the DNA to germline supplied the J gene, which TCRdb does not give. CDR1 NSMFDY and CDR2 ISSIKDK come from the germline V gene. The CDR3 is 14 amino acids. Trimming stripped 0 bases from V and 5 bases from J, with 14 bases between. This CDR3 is CAASVYWRRDKLIF. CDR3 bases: TGTGCAGCAAGCGTCTACTGGAGGAGAGATAAACTCATCTTT.

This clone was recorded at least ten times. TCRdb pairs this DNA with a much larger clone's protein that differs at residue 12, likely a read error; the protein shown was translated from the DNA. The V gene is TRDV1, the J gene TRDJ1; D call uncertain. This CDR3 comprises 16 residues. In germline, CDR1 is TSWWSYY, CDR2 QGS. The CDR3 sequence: CALGEIRQGYTNKLIF. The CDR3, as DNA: TGTGCTCTTGGGGAAATCCGTCAGGGGTACACCAATAAACTCATCTTT.

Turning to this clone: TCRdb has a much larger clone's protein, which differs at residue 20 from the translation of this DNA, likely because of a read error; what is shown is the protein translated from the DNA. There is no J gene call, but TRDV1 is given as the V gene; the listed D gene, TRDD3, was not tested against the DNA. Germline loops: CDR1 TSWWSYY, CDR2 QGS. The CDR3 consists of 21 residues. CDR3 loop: CALGGPTGTGGSLSYTDKLTF. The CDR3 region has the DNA TGTGCTCTTGGGGGGCCTACGGGTACTGGGGGATCACTCTCTTACACCGATAAACTCACCTTT.

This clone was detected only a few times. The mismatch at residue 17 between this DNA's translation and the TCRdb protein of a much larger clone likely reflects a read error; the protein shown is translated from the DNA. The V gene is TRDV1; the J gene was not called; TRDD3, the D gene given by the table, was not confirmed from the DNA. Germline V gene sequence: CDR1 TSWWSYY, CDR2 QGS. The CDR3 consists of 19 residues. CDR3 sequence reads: CALGELPVYGFRNTDKPIF. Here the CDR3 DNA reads TGTGCTCTTGGGGAACTGCCGGTCTACGGTTTCCGGAACACCGATAAACCCATCTTT.

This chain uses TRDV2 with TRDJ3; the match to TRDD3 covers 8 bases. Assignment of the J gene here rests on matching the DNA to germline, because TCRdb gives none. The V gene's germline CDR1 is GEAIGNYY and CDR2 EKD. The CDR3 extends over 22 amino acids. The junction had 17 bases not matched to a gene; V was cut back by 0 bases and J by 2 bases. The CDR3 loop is CACDTAEGTGGPAAWDTRQMFF. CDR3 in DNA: TGTGCCTGTGACACCGCGGAGGGTACTGGGGGTCCTGCTGCCTGGGACACCCGACAGATGTTTTTC.

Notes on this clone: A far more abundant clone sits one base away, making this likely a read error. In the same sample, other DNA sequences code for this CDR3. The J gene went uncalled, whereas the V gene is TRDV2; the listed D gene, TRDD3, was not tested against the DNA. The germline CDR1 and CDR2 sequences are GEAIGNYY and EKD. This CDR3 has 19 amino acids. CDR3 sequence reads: CACDTVPGALGDTNDKLIF. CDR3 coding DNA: TGTGCCTGTGACACCGTCCCGGGGGCTCTGGGGGATACGAACGATAAACTCATCTTC.

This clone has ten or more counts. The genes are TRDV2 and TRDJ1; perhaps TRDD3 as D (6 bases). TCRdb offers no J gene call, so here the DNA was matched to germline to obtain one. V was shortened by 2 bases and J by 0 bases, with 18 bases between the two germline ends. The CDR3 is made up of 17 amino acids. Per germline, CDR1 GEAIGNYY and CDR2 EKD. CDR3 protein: CACDRLRGGPYTDKLIF. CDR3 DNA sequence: TGTGCCTGTGACAGACTCCGAGGGGGACCGTACACCGATAAACTCATCTTT.

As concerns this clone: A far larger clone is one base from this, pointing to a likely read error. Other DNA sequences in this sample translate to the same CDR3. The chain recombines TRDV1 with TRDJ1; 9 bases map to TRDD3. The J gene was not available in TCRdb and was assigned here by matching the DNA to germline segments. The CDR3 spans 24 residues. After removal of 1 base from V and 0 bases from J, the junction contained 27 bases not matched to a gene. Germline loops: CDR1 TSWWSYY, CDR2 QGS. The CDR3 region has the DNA TGTGCTCTTGGGGAACCACCGTTATTCTGGCCCTGTGCCGGGGGATACTCATACACCGATAAACTCATCTTT. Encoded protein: CALGEPPLFWPCAGGYSYTDKLIF.

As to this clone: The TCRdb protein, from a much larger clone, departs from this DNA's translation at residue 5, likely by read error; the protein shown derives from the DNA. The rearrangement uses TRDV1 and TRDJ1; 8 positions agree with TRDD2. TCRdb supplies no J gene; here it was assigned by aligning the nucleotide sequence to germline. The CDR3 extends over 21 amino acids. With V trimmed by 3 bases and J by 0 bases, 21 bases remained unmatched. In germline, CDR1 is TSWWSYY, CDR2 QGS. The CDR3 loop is CALGELPTRNSGRRYTDKLIF. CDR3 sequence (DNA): TGTGCTCTTGGGGAGCTTCCTACGAGAAACTCCGGGCGTCGTTACACCGATAAACTCATCTTT.